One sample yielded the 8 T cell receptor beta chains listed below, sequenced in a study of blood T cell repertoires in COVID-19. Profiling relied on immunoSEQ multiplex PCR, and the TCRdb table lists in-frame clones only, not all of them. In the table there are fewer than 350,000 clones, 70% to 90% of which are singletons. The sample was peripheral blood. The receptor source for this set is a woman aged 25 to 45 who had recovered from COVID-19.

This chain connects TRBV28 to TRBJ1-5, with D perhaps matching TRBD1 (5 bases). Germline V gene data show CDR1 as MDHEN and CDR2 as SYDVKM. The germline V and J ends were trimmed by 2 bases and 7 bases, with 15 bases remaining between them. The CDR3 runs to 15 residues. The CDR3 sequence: CASSLDDGGAQPQHF. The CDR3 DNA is TGTGCCAGCAGTTTAGATGATGGAGGGGCACAGCCCCAGCATTTT.

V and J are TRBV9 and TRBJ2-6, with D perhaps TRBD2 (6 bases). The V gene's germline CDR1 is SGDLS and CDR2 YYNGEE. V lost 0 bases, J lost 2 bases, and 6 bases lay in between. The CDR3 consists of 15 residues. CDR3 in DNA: TGTGCCAGCAGCGTAGGCGGGACTGGGGCCAACGTCCTGACTTTC. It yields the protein CASSVGGTGANVLTF.

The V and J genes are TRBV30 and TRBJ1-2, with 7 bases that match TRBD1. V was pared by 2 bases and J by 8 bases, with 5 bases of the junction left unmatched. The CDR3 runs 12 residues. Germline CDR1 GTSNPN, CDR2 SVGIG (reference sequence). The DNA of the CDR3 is TGTGCCTGGAGTCTAGGGACAGAGGGCTACACCTTC. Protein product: CAWSLGTEGYTF.

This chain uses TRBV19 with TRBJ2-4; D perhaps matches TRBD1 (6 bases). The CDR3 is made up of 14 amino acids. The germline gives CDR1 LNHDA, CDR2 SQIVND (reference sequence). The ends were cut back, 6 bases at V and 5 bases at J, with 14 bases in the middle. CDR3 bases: TGTGCCAGTAGAGACAGGAGGTGGGAAAACATTCAGTACTTC. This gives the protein CASRDRRWENIQYF.

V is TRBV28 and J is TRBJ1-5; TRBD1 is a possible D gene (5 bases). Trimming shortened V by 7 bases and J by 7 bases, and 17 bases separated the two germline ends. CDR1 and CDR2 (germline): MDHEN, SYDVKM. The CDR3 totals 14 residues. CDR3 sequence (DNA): TGTGCCAGCACCGGTGGGGGGGTTTGGCAGCCCCAGCATTTT. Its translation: CASTGGGVWQPQHF.

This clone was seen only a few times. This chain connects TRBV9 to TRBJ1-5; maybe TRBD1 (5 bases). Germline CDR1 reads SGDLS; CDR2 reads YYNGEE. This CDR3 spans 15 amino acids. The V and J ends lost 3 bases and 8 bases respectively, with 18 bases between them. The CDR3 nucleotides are TGTGCCAGCAGCGCCGACAGTCGCCCAGTCAAGCCCCAGCATTTT. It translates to CASSADSRPVKPQHF.

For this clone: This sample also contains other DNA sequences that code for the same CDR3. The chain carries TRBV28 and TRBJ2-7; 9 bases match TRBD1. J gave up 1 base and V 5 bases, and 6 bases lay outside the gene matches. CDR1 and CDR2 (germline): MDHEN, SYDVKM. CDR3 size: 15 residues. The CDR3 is CASSPPGQGSYEQYF. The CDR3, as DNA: TGTGCCAGCAGTCCACCGGGACAGGGTTCCTACGAGCAGTACTTC.

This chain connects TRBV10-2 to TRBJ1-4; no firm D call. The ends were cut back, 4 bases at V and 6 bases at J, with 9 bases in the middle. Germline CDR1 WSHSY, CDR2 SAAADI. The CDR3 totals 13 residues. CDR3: CASSVRRDEKLFF. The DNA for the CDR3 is TGCGCCAGCAGTGTGCGGAGAGATGAAAAACTGTTTTTT.